What follows is one TCR beta chain and its context. As yet, its antigen is unknown. Time point denoted: patch test 2, 6 weeks after DPC sensitization. The treatment is: therapeutic diphenylcyclopropenone sensitization with weekly scalp DPC. The data derive from a study of human T cells and chemical hapten exposure. Study information: The cohort included alopecia areata under or over 50% scalp, totalis and universalis. Findings and caveats of the study: Following DPC sensitization, TCRs present above 1 in 1000 frequency showed no change.

V gave up 3 bases and J gave up 7 bases; unmatched junction bases: 9. Per germline, CDR1 KGHSH and CDR2 LQKENI. CDR3 size: 14 residues. TCRdb called the RACE reads again in MiXCR, with one record for every CDR3 protein. Among about 94,000 distinct CDR3 sequences, 9.3% were seen once, and the ten largest hold 2% to 2.5%. Sequencing was performed on whole blood, taken in connection with sensitization to the hapten diphenylcyclopropenone (DPC). The genes are TRBV18 and TRBJ2-7; 7 bases line up with TRBD2. This TCR came from a woman in her 40s with alopecia areata. Some clones in this sample may be carry-over from other donors' samples. The CDR3 loop reads CASSPDGGSGEQYF. For the CDR3, the DNA is TGTGCCAGCTCACCCGACGGCGGGAGTGGAGAGCAGTACTTC. The complete variable domain, with remaining parts taken from reference TRBV18 and TRBJ2-7, reads NAGVMQNPRHLVRRRGQEARLRCSPMKGHSHVYWYRQLPEEGLKFMVYLQKENIIDESGMPKERFSAEFPKEGPSILRIQQVVRGDSAAYFCASSPDGGSGEQYFGPGTRLTVT.